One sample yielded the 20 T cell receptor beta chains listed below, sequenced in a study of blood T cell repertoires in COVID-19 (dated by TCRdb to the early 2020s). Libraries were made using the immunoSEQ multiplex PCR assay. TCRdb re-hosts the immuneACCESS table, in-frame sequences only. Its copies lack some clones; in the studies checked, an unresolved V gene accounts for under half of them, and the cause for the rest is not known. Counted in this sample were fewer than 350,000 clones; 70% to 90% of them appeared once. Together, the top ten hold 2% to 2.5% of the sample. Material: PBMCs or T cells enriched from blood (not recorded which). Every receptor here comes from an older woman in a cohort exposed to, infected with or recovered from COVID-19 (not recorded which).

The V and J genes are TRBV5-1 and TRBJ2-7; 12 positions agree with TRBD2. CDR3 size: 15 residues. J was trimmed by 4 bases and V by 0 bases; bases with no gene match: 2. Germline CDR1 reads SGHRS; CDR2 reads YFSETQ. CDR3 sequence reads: CASSLGLAGEYEQYF. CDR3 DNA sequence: TGCGCCAGCAGCTTGGGACTAGCGGGAGAATACGAGCAGTACTTC.

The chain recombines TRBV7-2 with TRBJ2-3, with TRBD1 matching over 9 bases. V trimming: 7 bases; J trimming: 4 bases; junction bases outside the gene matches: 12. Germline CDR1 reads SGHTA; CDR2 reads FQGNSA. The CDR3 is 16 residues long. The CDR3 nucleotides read TGTGCCAGCAAGCCGAAGAGACAGGGGGTCGCAGATACGCAGTATTTT. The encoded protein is CASKPKRQGVADTQYF.

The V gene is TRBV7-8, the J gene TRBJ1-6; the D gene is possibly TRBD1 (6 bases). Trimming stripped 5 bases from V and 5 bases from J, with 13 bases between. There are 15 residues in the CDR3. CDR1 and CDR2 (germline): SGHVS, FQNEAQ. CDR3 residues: CASSPDRTHNSPLHF. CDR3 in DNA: TGTGCCAGCAGCCCAGACAGGACCCATAATTCACCCCTCCACTTT. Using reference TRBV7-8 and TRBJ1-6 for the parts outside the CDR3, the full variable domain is GAGVSQSPRYKVAKRGQDVALRCDPISGHVSLFWYQQALGQGPEFLTYFQNEAQLDKSGLPSDRFFAERPEGSVSTLKIQRTQQEDSAVYLCASSPDRTHNSPLHFGNGTRLTVT.

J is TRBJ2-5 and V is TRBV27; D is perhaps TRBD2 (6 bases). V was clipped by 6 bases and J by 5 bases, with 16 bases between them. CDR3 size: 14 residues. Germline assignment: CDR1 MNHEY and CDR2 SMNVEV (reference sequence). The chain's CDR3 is CASSSTPAGETQYF. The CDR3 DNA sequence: TGTGCCAGCAGCTCGACTCCCGCGGGGGAGACCCAGTACTTC.

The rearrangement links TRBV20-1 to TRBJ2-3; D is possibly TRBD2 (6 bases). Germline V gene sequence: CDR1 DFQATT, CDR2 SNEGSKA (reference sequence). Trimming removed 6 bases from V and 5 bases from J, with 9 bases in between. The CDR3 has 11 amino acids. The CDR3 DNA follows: TGCAGTGCAAGACTAGTAGATACGCAGTATTTT. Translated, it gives CSARLVDTQYF.

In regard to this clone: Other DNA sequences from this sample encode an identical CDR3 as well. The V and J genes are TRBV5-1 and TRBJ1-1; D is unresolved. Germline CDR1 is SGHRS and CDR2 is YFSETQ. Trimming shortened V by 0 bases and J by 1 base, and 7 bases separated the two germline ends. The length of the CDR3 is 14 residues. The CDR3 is CASSLGRQNTEAFF. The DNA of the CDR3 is TGCGCCAGCAGCTTGGGCCGACAGAACACTGAAGCTTTCTTT.

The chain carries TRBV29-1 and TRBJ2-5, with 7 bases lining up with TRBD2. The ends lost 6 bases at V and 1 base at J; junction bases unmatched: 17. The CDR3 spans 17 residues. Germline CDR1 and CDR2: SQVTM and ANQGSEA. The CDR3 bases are TGCAGCGTCCAAACGGGGGGTCGGGAGATGATCCAAGAGACCCAGTACTTC. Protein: CSVQTGGREMIQETQYF. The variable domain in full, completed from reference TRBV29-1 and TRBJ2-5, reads SAVISQKPSRDICQRGTSLTIQCQVDSQVTMMFWYRQQPGQSLTLIATANQGSEATYESGFVIDKFPISRPNLTFSTLTVSNMSPEDSSIYLCSVQTGGREMIQETQYFGPGTRLLVL.

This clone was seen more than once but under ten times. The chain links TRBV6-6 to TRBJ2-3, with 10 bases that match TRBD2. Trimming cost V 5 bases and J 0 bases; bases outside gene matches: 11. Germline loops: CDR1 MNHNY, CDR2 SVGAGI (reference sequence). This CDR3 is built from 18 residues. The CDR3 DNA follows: TGTGCCAGCAGTCTTTCCGGGACTAGCGCGGTGAGCACAGATACGCAGTATTTT. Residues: CASSLSGTSAVSTDTQYF.

The CDR3 reads CASSFAGENTGELFF. CDR3 sequence (DNA): TGTGCCAGCAGTTTCGCGGGAGAGAACACCGGGGAGCTGTTTTTT. V usage is TRBV28 and J usage is TRBJ2-2; 7 bases fit TRBD2. Germline V lookup: CDR1 MDHEN, CDR2 SYDVKM. This CDR3 has 15 amino acids. With 3 bases clipped from V and 1 base from J, the junction kept 2 bases outside the gene matches.

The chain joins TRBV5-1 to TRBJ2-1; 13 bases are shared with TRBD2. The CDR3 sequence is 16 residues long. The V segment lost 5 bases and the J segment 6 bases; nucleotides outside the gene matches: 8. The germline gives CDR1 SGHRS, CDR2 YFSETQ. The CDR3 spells CASSWGTSGTFNEQFF. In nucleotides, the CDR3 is TGCGCCAGCAGTTGGGGGACTAGCGGGACCTTCAATGAGCAGTTCTTC.

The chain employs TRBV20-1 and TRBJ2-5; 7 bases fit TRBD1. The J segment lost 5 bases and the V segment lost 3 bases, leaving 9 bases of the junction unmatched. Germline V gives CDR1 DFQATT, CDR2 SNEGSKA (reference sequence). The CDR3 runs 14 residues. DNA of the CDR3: TGCAGTGCTAGTAGTCCGACAGGGCCGGAGACCCAGTACTTC. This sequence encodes CSASSPTGPETQYF.

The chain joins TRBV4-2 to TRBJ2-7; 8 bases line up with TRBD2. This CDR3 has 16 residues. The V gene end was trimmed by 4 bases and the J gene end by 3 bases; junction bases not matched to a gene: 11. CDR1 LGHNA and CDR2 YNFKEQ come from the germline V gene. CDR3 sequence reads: CASSPHHAGTSYEQYF. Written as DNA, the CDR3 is TGTGCCAGCAGCCCCCACCATGCCGGGACTAGCTACGAGCAGTACTTC.

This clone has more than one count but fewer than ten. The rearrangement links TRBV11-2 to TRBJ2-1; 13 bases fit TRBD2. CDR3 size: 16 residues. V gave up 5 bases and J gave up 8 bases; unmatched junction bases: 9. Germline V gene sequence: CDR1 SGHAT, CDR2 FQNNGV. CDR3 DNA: TGTGCCAGCAGCCTGTGGACTAGCGGGAGTGCGGATGAGCAGTTCTTC. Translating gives CASSLWTSGSADEQFF.

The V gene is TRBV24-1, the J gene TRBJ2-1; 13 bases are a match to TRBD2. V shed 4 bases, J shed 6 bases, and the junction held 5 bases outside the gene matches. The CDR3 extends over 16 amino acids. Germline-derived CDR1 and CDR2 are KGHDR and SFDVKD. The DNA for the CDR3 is TGTGCCACCAGTGAGCCGACTAGCGGGAGGACCAATGAGCAGTTCTTC. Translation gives CATSEPTSGRTNEQFF.

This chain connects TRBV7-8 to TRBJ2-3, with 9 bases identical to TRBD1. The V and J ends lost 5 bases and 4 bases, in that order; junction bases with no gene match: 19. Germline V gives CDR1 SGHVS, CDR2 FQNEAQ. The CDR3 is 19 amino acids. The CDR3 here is CASSRAGTGSPLGSDTQYF. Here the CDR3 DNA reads TGTGCCAGCAGCAGAGCCGGGACAGGGTCCCCATTGGGTTCAGATACGCAGTATTTT.

In DNA, the CDR3 is TGTGCCACCAGTGAGGCTGGACTAGCGGGAGAGACAGATACGCAGTATTTT. Its protein product is CATSEAGLAGETDTQYF. This chain connects TRBV24-1 to TRBJ2-3, with 13 bases that match TRBD2. Per germline, CDR1 KGHDR and CDR2 SFDVKD. The CDR3 spans 17 residues. The V gene end was trimmed by 4 bases and the J gene end by 3 bases; junction bases not matched to a gene: 6.

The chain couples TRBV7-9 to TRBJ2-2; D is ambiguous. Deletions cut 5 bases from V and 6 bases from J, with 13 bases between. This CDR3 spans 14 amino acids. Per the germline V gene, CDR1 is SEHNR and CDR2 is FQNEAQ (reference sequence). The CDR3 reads CASSPTELAGELFF. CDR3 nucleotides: TGTGCCAGCAGCCCAACGGAGTTGGCCGGGGAGCTGTTTTTT.

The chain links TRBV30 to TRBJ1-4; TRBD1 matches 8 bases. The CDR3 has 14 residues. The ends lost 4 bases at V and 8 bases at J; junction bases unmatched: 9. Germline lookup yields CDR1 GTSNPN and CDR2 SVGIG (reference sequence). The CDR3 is CAWKQGDIREKLFF. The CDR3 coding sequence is TGTGCCTGGAAACAGGGGGATATTCGCGAAAAACTGTTTTTT.

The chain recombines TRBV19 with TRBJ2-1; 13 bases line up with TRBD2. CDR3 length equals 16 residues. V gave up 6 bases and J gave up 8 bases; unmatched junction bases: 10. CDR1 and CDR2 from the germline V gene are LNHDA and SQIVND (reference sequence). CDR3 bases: TGTGCCAGTAGGGATAGGACTAGCGGGAGAGGGGATGAGCAGTTCTTC. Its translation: CASRDRTSGRGDEQFF. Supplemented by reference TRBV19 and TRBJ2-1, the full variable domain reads DGGITQSPKYLFRKEGQNVTLSCEQNLNHDAMYWYRQDPGQGLRLIYYSQIVNDFQKGDIAEGYSVSREKKESFPLTVTSAQKNPTAFYLCASRDRTSGRGDEQFFGPGTRLTVL.

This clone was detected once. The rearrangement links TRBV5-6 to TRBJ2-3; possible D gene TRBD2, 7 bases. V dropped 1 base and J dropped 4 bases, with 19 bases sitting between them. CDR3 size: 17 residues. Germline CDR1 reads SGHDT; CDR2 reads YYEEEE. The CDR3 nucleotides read TGTGCCAGCAGCTTGTGGTTCGGCGGGGGCGGCCCAGATACGCAGTATTTT. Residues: CASSLWFGGGGPDTQYF. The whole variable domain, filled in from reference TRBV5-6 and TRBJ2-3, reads DAGVTQSPTHLIKTRGQQVTLRCSPKSGHDTVSWYQQALGQGPQFIFQYYEEEERQRGNFPDRFSGHQFPNYSSELNVNALLLGDSALYLCASSLWFGGGGPDTQYFGPGTRLTVL.